The 9 T cell receptor beta chains given below trace back to one sample, sequenced in a study of CD8 T cells in ankylosing spondylitis. Study results and limitations: Within ankylosing spondylitis blood, a TCR beta motif made up of seven or eight highly homologous variants appeared to be characteristic.

Their cognate antigens are unknown. One entry per CDR3 protein, called by TCRdb with MiXCR from the 5' RACE reads. This sample carries about 700,000 distinct CDR3 sequences, 19% of them seen once, and the ten largest clones take roughly a fifth. Sequencing used blood, either unsorted or a sorted T cell fraction (not recorded which). Every receptor here comes from a male donor with ankylosing spondylitis.

The chain is built from TRBV20-1 and TRBJ2-7; D gene uncertain. The CDR3 covers 14 residues. CDR1 is DFQATT, CDR2 SNEGSKA, per germline (reference sequence). V lost 0 bases and J 5 bases, leaving 14 bases between the germline ends. CDR3: CSARDLHGWDEQYF. Here the CDR3 DNA reads TGCAGTGCTAGAGACCTTCACGGATGGGACGAGCAGTACTTC.

This clonotype turned up a few times. The gene calls are TRBV7-9 and TRBJ1-3; no definite D call. The CDR3 totals 15 residues. Germline CDR1 is SEHNR and CDR2 is FQNEAQ (reference sequence). V lost 3 bases to trimming and J lost 0 bases, with 9 bases between them. CDR3 nucleotides: TGTGCCAGCAGCTTCATGGGGAGCTCTGGAAACACCATATATTTT. As protein: CASSFMGSSGNTIYF.

The gene calls are TRBV9 and TRBJ2-4, with D perhaps matching TRBD2 (6 bases). Per the germline V gene, CDR1 is SGDLS and CDR2 is YYNGEE. There are 13 residues in the CDR3. Trimming removed 0 bases at V and 7 bases at J, with 8 bases between. The CDR3 region has the DNA TGTGCCAGCAGCGTAGGCGGGGAGAACATTCAGTACTTC. Its translation is CASSVGGENIQYF.

J is TRBJ2-1 and V is TRBV29-1; D may be TRBD1 or TRBD2 (5 bases each). CDR3 length: 11 residues. V was pared by 4 bases and J by 7 bases, with 8 bases between. CDR1 is SQVTM and CDR2 is ANQGSEA in the germline V gene. CDR3 loop: CSVVRGNEQFF. The CDR3 nucleotides read TGCAGCGTTGTGAGGGGAAATGAGCAGTTCTTC.

This clonotype was observed a handful of times. The rearrangement uses TRBV29-1 and TRBJ1-2, with D hard to call. The germline V gene encodes CDR1 SQVTM and CDR2 ANQGSEA. CDR3 length equals 13 residues. V lost 4 bases, J lost 4 bases, and 13 bases lay in between. CDR3 region: CSVGGSAVYGYTF. DNA of the CDR3: TGCAGCGTTGGTGGGTCTGCTGTCTATGGCTACACCTTC. The full variable domain, completed using reference TRBV29-1 and TRBJ1-2, is SAVISQKPSRDICQRGTSLTIQCQVDSQVTMMFWYRQQPGQSLTLIATANQGSEATYESGFVIDKFPISRPNLTFSTLTVSNMSPEDSSIYLCSVGGSAVYGYTFGSGTRLTVV.

This clonotype showed up just a few times. The V call is TRBV7-9, the J call TRBJ1-3; D might be TRBD1 (6 bases). CDR3 size: 14 residues. CDR1 and CDR2 from the germline V gene are SEHNR and FQNEAQ (reference sequence). Trimming left V 8 bases short and J 4 bases short, with 15 bases between. CDR3 bases: TGTGCCAGCCAGTGGACAGCCGCGGGAAACACCATATATTTT. It translates to CASQWTAAGNTIYF.

In its sample, this clonotype was seen a few times. The chain joins TRBV29-1 to TRBJ1-1; D might be TRBD1 (5 bases). V was cut by 2 bases and J by 0 bases, with 10 bases left in between. The CDR3 length is 14 residues. The germline gives CDR1 SQVTM, CDR2 ANQGSEA. The DNA of the CDR3 is TGCAGCGTTGAATTCCCAGGGATGAACACTGAAGCTTTCTTT. Amino acids: CSVEFPGMNTEAFF.

This clonotype turned up a few times. The chain is built from TRBV18 and TRBJ2-7; D is uncertain. The CDR3 has 15 amino acids. Germline values: CDR1 KGHSH, CDR2 LQKENI. Trimming took off 2 bases at V and 3 bases at J, with 14 bases between the two ends. CDR3 DNA: TGTGCCAGCTCACCATCAGGCTCCAATCTCTACGAGCAGTACTTC. It codes for CASSPSGSNLYEQYF.

The chain carries TRBV12-5 and TRBJ1-5; no clear D. Germline V gene lookup returns CDR1 LGHNT and CDR2 FRNRAP. The CDR3 sequence is 12 residues long. Trimming cost V 6 bases and J 9 bases, with 12 bases left between them. The CDR3 spells CASGNGDWPQHF. The CDR3 region has the DNA TGTGCTAGTGGCAACGGTGATTGGCCCCAGCATTTT.